The entry below gives a single T cell receptor (beta chain) sequence along with its context. This entry belongs to a study of T cells in Graves' hyperthyroidism and ophthalmopathy. The CDR3 is made up of 14 amino acids. V was trimmed by 5 bases and J by 4 bases, leaving 12 bases between them. The germline gives CDR1 MNHNS, CDR2 SASEGT. RNA transcripts served as the template for amplifying TCR beta CDR3 regions. An initial round of RT-PCR targeting the TCR CDR3 relied on the HTBI primer set. TCRdb reanalysed the multiplex PCR reads using MiXCR and keeps one entry per CDR3 protein. The sample comprises 360,000 or so distinct CDR3 sequences, roughly 15% of which are singletons, and approximately 20% rests with the top ten.

This chain uses TRBV6-1 with TRBJ1-5; D gene uncertain. This TCR was recovered from a woman aged 55-69 years with Graves' ophthalmopathy. Sequencing used blood. The DNA for the CDR3 is TGTGCCAGCAGTTACGCGGAATCGAATCAGCCCCAGCATTTT. It specifies CASSYAESNQPQHF.